The 14 T cell receptor beta chains presented below share a single source sample, sequenced in a study of beta chain features in type 1 diabetes (dated by TCRdb to the late 2010s). Receptors were amplified or captured by the immunoSEQ multiplex PCR assay. The entire amount of isolated RNA was reverse transcribed using the High Capacity cDNA Reverse Transcription Kit, so the sequenced TCRB transcripts were expressed ones. The source is immuneACCESS, and TCRdb retained only in-frame sequences with V and J called. Part of the clones is not carried over; for the studies checked, unresolved V genes explain less than half of this, and the remainder is unexplained. This sample comprises roughly 500,000 clones, 30% of them detected only once. The ten largest clones take up almost 0.065% of the sample. The sequenced material came from naive CD4+ T cells from blood. According to the study, the label for this sample's cell subset or site signals: true naive CD4+ T cells. The receptors stem from a man younger than 35 in good health.

Details on this clone: In the same sample, other DNA sequences code for this CDR3. The V and J genes are TRBV30 and TRBJ1-5, with a weak D call TRBD1 (6 bases). Germline CDR1 GTSNPN, CDR2 SVGIG (reference sequence). This CDR3 comprises 13 residues. The V and J ends lost 5 bases and 5 bases respectively, with 13 bases between them. For the CDR3, the DNA is TGTGCCTGGGCCGGGACATCGGATCAGCCCCAGCATTTT. Translating gives CAWAGTSDQPQHF.

The V and J genes are TRBV7-2 and TRBJ2-7, with unresolved D. The CDR3 is 11 amino acids. The germline V gene has CDR1 SGHTA and CDR2 FQGNSA. With 4 bases removed from V and 9 bases from J, the gap between germline ends came to 10 bases. Here the CDR3 reads CASSWETRQYF. CDR3 bases: TGTGCCAGCAGCTGGGAAACCCGGCAGTACTTC.

The rearrangement links TRBV9 to TRBJ2-3; D is unresolved. CDR3 length: 13 amino acids. The ends were cut back, 0 bases at V and 1 base at J, with 3 bases in the middle. Germline CDR1 SGDLS, CDR2 YYNGEE. CDR3 region: CASSVGRTDTQYF. CDR3 bases: TGTGCCAGCAGCGTAGGGCGCACAGATACGCAGTATTTT.

The rearrangement links TRBV28 to TRBJ1-4; perhaps TRBD1 as D (5 bases). Germline V gene sequence: CDR1 MDHEN, CDR2 SYDVKM. V was clipped by 6 bases and J by 8 bases, with 13 bases between them. The CDR3 has 13 amino acids. CDR3 in amino acids: CASRLPGTEKLFF. The DNA for the CDR3 is TGTGCCAGCAGACTCCCCGGGACCGAAAAACTGTTTTTT.

This clone was counted a few times. V usage is TRBV2 and J usage is TRBJ2-1, with D perhaps matching TRBD1 (5 bases). CDR1 is SNHLY and CDR2 is FYNNEI in the germline V gene. This CDR3 comprises 15 residues. V lost 6 bases, J lost 2 bases, and 14 bases lay in between. The CDR3 here is CASSTFDRTYNEQFF. The CDR3 DNA reads as TGTGCCAGCAGCACCTTCGACAGAACCTACAATGAGCAGTTCTTC.

This clone has just one count. The chain carries TRBV5-1 and TRBJ2-3; 7 nucleotides align to TRBD1. The CDR3 totals 15 residues. In germline, CDR1 is SGHRS, CDR2 YFSETQ. Trimming removed 1 base from V and 1 base from J; junction bases left unmatched: 3. DNA of the CDR3: TGCGCCAGCAGCTTGAACAGGGGAGGCACAGATACGCAGTATTTT. Amino acids: CASSLNRGGTDTQYF.

This clone occurred a few times. This rearrangement joins TRBV9 to TRBJ2-1; D is ambiguous. Germline V gene sequence: CDR1 SGDLS, CDR2 YYNGEE. The length of the CDR3 is 16 residues. Trimming pared 1 base from V and 0 bases from J, leaving 11 bases between. The DNA for the CDR3 is TGTGCCAGCAGCGTACTCTCCAGGAGCTCCTACAATGAGCAGTTCTTC. Translated, it gives CASSVLSRSSYNEQFF.

This clone occurred a few times. The rearrangement joins TRBV7-9 to TRBJ2-2; TRBD2 matches 10 bases. Looked up from germline, CDR1 is SEHNR and CDR2 is FQNEAQ (reference sequence). Trimming cost V 6 bases and J 6 bases; bases outside gene matches: 7. This CDR3 spans 15 amino acids. The CDR3 bases are TGTGCCAGCAGTCCTCTAGCGGGAGTCCCCGGGGAGCTGTTTTTT. It specifies CASSPLAGVPGELFF. The entire variable domain, with the rest obtained from reference TRBV7-9 and TRBJ2-2, is as follows: DTGVSQNPRHKITKRGQNVTFRCDPISEHNRLYWYRQTLGQGPEFLTYFQNEAQLEKSRLLSDRFSAERPKGSFSTLEIQRTEQGDSAMYLCASSPLAGVPGELFFGEGSRLTVL.

This clone was counted a few times. The CDR3 reads CASSLNEAGELFF. As DNA, the CDR3 is TGCGCCAGCAGCTTGAATGAGGCCGGGGAGCTGTTTTTT. The rearrangement uses TRBV5-1 and TRBJ2-2; no firm D call. CDR1 is SGHRS and CDR2 is YFSETQ in the germline V gene. The CDR3 totals 13 residues. Trimming removed 1 base from V and 6 bases from J, with 7 bases in between.

A word on this clone: This specimen includes other DNA sequences encoding the same CDR3. The rearrangement uses TRBV7-6 and TRBJ2-5, with D uncertain. Trimming cost V 4 bases and J 3 bases, with 3 bases left between them. The CDR3 totals 11 residues. Germline assignment: CDR1 SGHVS and CDR2 FNYEAQ. CDR3 in amino acids: CASSSKETQYF. CDR3 DNA: TGTGCCAGCAGCTCGAAAGAGACCCAGTACTTC. The complete variable domain, with remaining parts taken from reference TRBV7-6 and TRBJ2-5, reads GAGVSQSPRYKVTKRGQDVALRCDPISGHVSLYWYRQALGQGPEFLTYFNYEAQQDKSGLPNDRFSAERPEGSISTLTIQRTEQRDSAMYRCASSSKETQYFGPGTRLLVL.

The rearrangement uses TRBV9 and TRBJ2-1; TRBD2 matches at 7 bases. Germline trimming cut 3 bases from V and 0 bases from J; bases unmatched to any gene: 3. The CDR3 spans 15 residues. Germline V gene lookup returns CDR1 SGDLS and CDR2 YYNGEE. The CDR3 DNA reads TGTGCCAGCAGCGCGACTAGCTACTCCTACAATGAGCAGTTCTTC. Protein: CASSATSYSYNEQFF.

This clone has just a few counts. This chain uses TRBV18 with TRBJ1-2; tentative D call: TRBD1 (5 bases). The CDR3 has 16 amino acids. Germline values: CDR1 KGHSH, CDR2 LQKENI. V was pared by 2 bases and J by 2 bases, with 15 bases between. This chain's CDR3 is CASSPFAAGTNYGYTF. CDR3 coding DNA: TGTGCCAGCTCACCATTTGCGGCAGGGACCAACTATGGCTACACCTTC.

This clone has just a few counts. The rearrangement uses TRBV7-9 and TRBJ2-2; unclear D gene. V lost 2 bases and J lost 4, with 11 bases in between. This CDR3 comprises 15 residues. Germline lookup yields CDR1 SEHNR and CDR2 FQNEAQ (reference sequence). The CDR3 coding sequence is TGTGCCAGCAGCTTATGGGCAGGAGCCACCGGGGAGCTGTTTTTT. Translation gives CASSLWAGATGELFF.

The gene calls are TRBV15 and TRBJ2-7; D is unclear. Trimming removed 8 bases at V and 2 bases at J, with 16 bases between. The CDR3 loop spans 14 amino acids. Germline CDR1 LNHNV, CDR2 YYDKDF (reference sequence). CDR3 region: CATQLDARTYEQYF. CDR3 DNA: TGTGCCACCCAACTCGACGCACGAACCTACGAGCAGTACTTC.